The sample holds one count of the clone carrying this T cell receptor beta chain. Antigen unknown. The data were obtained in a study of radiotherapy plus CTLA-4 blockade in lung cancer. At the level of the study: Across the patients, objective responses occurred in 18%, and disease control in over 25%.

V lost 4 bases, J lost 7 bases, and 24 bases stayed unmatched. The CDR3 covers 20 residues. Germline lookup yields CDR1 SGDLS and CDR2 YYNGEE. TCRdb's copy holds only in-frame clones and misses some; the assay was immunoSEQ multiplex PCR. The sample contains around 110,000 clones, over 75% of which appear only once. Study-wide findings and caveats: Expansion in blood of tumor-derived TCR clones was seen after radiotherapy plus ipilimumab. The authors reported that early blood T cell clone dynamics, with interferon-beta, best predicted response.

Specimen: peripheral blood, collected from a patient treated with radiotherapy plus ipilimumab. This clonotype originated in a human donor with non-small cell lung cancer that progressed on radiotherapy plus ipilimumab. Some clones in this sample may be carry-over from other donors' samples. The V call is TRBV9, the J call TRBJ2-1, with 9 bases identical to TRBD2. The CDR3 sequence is CASSPRHPGLATRQGNEQFF. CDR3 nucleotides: TGTGCCAGCAGCCCTCGACACCCGGGACTAGCAACTCGACAGGGTAATGAGCAGTTCTTC. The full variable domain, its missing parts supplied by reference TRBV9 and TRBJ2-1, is DSGVTQTPKHLITATGQRVTLRCSPRSGDLSVYWYQQSLDQGLQFLIQYYNGEERAKGNILERFSAQQFPDLHSELNLSSLELGDSALYFCASSPRHPGLATRQGNEQFFGPGTRLTVL.